One and the same sample provided the 29 T cell receptor beta chains below, sequenced in a study of PD-1 blockade in mismatch repair-deficient tumors. Only in-frame clones appear in the TCRdb table, and some are missing; sequencing was by immunoSEQ multiplex PCR. This sample has under 95,000 clones; about 84% occur once, and the top ten carry roughly 2.5%. The sample consisted of peripheral blood, taken 12 weeks after starting pembrolizumab. These receptor sequences come from an adult with mismatch repair-deficient cancer.

The chain recombines TRBV19 with TRBJ2-1; D possibly matches TRBD1 or TRBD2 (5 bases each). CDR1 LNHDA and CDR2 SQIVND come from the germline V gene (reference sequence). CDR3 length: 12 amino acids. V was trimmed by 7 bases and J by 7 bases, leaving 11 bases between them. CDR3 sequence: CASNKEGNEQFF. CDR3 coding DNA: TGTGCCAGTAATAAAGAGGGGAATGAGCAGTTCTTC.

J is TRBJ2-1 and V is TRBV7-8, with 9 bases matching TRBD2. The ends lost 3 bases at V and 2 bases at J; junction bases unmatched: 17. There are 20 residues in the CDR3. Germline V CDR1 and CDR2: SGHVS, FQNEAQ. CDR3 residues: CASSFTPGAGGRGTYNEQFF. In DNA, the CDR3 is TGTGCCAGCAGCTTCACCCCCGGAGCGGGAGGCAGGGGCACCTACAATGAGCAGTTCTTC.

J is TRBJ2-7 and V is TRBV12-5; D is tentatively TRBD1 or TRBD2 (5 bases each). V was shortened by 1 base and J by 2 bases, with 6 bases between the two germline ends. CDR3 length: 13 amino acids. Germline CDR1 reads LGHNT; CDR2 reads FRNRAP. Here the CDR3 reads CASGLGGTYEQYF. The CDR3 nucleotides read TGTGCTAGTGGTTTGGGGGGGACCTACGAGCAGTACTTC.

The genes are TRBV7-6 and TRBJ2-5; the D is unclear. V shed 0 bases and J shed 3 bases, with 14 bases lying between them. Per germline, CDR1 SGHVS and CDR2 FNYEAQ. The CDR3 consists of 16 residues. CDR3 residues: CASSLAILYGKETQYF. The CDR3 region has the DNA TGTGCCAGCAGCTTAGCGATACTCTACGGAAAAGAGACCCAGTACTTC.

The chain combines TRBV7-2 with TRBJ2-3, with 12 bases aligning to TRBD2. CDR1 and CDR2 from the germline V gene are SGHTA and FQGNSA. V shed 5 bases and J 0 bases; nucleotides not matched to a gene: 6. The CDR3 is made up of 17 amino acids. CDR3 amino acids: CASSQRLAGASTDTQYF. The DNA for the CDR3 is TGTGCCAGCAGCCAGCGACTAGCGGGAGCGAGCACAGATACGCAGTATTTT.

As regards this clone: Other DNA sequences of this sample code for an identical CDR3. This chain links TRBV7-2 with TRBJ2-3; D gene ambiguous. Germline V gives CDR1 SGHTA, CDR2 FQGNSA. V gave up 4 bases and J gave up 2 bases, with 7 bases separating them. This CDR3 has 13 amino acids. This chain's CDR3 is CASSSAHTDTQYF. For the CDR3, the DNA is TGTGCCAGCAGCTCCGCCCACACAGATACGCAGTATTTT.

This chain joins TRBV30 and TRBJ2-5; the D is unclear. Trimming shortened V by 1 base and J by 2 bases, and 8 bases separated the two germline ends. The CDR3 has 13 amino acids. Germline lookup yields CDR1 GTSNPN and CDR2 SVGIG (reference sequence). The CDR3 DNA is TGTGCCTGGAGTGGCTCGGTACAAGAGACCCAGTACTTC. It codes for CAWSGSVQETQYF.

This clone was detected a few times. The chain carries TRBV6-5 and TRBJ2-7, with a weak D call TRBD2 (6 bases). Trimming took off 8 bases at V and 5 bases at J, with 19 bases between the two ends. CDR1 and CDR2 from the germline V gene are MNHEY and SVGAGI. The CDR3 has 14 residues. CDR3 DNA sequence: TGTGCCAGCTCCTCCCGGGGGTCTCACGACGAGCAGTACTTC. Protein sequence: CASSSRGSHDEQYF.

V usage is TRBV27 and J usage is TRBJ2-1; D not certain. The CDR3 is made up of 18 amino acids. V was trimmed by 5 bases and J by 0 bases, leaving 20 bases between them. Germline CDR1 MNHEY, CDR2 SMNVEV (reference sequence). Here the CDR3 DNA reads TGTGCCAGCAGTCAACCCACTCTGGTGGTTAGCTCCTACAATGAGCAGTTCTTC. Protein product: CASSQPTLVVSSYNEQFF.

The chain uses TRBV5-1 and TRBJ2-3; D may be TRBD1 (6 bases). Trimming removed 4 bases at V and 2 bases at J, with 17 bases between. Germline CDR1 reads SGHRS; CDR2 reads YFSETQ. The CDR3 consists of 16 residues. The CDR3 sequence is CASSPQQGGLTDTQYF. The CDR3, as DNA: TGCGCCAGCAGCCCCCAGCAAGGGGGTCTCACAGATACGCAGTATTTT.

This rearrangement joins TRBV25-1 to TRBJ1-1; 7 nucleotides line up with TRBD1. This CDR3 spans 16 amino acids. The V gene end was trimmed by 6 bases and the J gene end by 0 bases; junction bases not matched to a gene: 10. CDR1 is MGHDK, CDR2 SYGVNS, per germline. DNA for the CDR3: TGTGCCAGCAGACACGGGACAGCTCCCATGAACACTGAAGCTTTCTTT. Translating gives CASRHGTAPMNTEAFF. The variable domain in full, with the rest retrieved from reference TRBV25-1 and TRBJ1-1, is EADIYQTPRYLVIGTGKKITLECSQTMGHDKMYWYQQDPGMELHLIHYSYGVNSTEKGDLSSESTVSRIRTEHFPLTLESARPSHTSQYLCASRHGTAPMNTEAFFGQGTRLTVV.

This clone appeared a single time. The chain has TRBV6-5 and TRBJ2-2; D gene ambiguous. Trimming stripped 2 bases from V and 2 bases from J, with 9 bases between. The CDR3 contains 15 residues. Per the germline V gene, CDR1 is MNHEY and CDR2 is SVGAGI. The DNA for the CDR3 is TGTGCCAGCAGTTACAGGATAGACAACACCGGGGAGCTGTTTTTT. It specifies CASSYRIDNTGELFF.

The J gene is TRBJ1-1, the V gene TRBV7-8; D unclear. Trimming removed 6 bases at V and 4 bases at J, with 12 bases between. The CDR3 runs to 13 residues. Per germline, CDR1 SGHVS and CDR2 FQNEAQ. CDR3: CASRNGESTEAFF. As DNA, the CDR3 is TGTGCCAGCAGAAATGGGGAGAGCACTGAAGCTTTCTTT.

The chain is built from TRBV6-1 and TRBJ1-5; D gene unclear. The CDR3 sequence is 14 residues long. Per germline, CDR1 MNHNS and CDR2 SASEGT. The V end was cut by 5 bases, the J end by 3 bases, with 11 bases between. The CDR3 sequence: CASSRGYDNQPQHF. The CDR3 DNA follows: TGTGCCAGCAGTCGAGGGTACGACAATCAGCCCCAGCATTTT.

This clone was seen only a few times. The V gene is TRBV28, the J gene TRBJ1-5, with 9 bases fitting TRBD1. This CDR3 contains 16 residues. CDR1 and CDR2 from the germline V gene are MDHEN and SYDVKM. The trim removed 6 bases at V and 6 bases at J, leaving 12 bases unmatched. The CDR3, as DNA: TGTGCCAGCAGCCCCTACAGGGGGCAGGGTGGTCAGCCCCAGCATTTT. It yields the protein CASSPYRGQGGQPQHF.

The rearrangement uses TRBV29-1 and TRBJ2-7; 9 bases fit TRBD1. The CDR3 runs 14 residues. Losses at the gene ends were 3 bases for V and 0 bases for J; bases not matched to a gene: 3. Germline-derived CDR1 and CDR2 are SQVTM and ANQGSEA. The chain's CDR3 is CSVESTGGSYEQYF. The CDR3 nucleotides read TGCAGCGTTGAGTCGACAGGGGGCTCCTACGAGCAGTACTTC.

This clone was picked up a small number of times. V is TRBV25-1 and J is TRBJ2-7; D gene unclear. Germline V gene data show CDR1 as MGHDK and CDR2 as SYGVNS. V was clipped by 1 base and J by 3 bases, with 10 bases between them. The CDR3 consists of 14 residues. The CDR3 sequence is CASSESPLNYEQYF. The DNA of the CDR3 is TGTGCCAGCAGTGAATCCCCCCTGAACTACGAGCAGTACTTC.

The V gene is TRBV7-2, the J gene TRBJ2-1; 10 bases are a match to TRBD2. Germline trimming cut 4 bases from V and 7 bases from J; bases unmatched to any gene: 4. Per germline, CDR1 SGHTA and CDR2 FQGNSA. The CDR3 consists of 14 residues. The CDR3 nucleotides read TGTGCCAGCAGCTCGGGACTAGCGAGGAATGAGCAGTTCTTC. Its translation is CASSSGLARNEQFF.

The chain links TRBV5-5 to TRBJ2-3, with D perhaps matching TRBD1 (5 bases). Germline V CDR1 and CDR2: SGHKS, YYEKEE (reference sequence). Trimming left V 0 bases short and J 4 bases short, with 15 bases between. The CDR3 is 16 amino acids. CDR3 bases: TGTGCCAGCAGCTTGGGCGTGGTTGCAGGGTCAGATACGCAGTATTTT. This codes for CASSLGVVAGSDTQYF.

The chain is built from TRBV6-5 and TRBJ2-5, with no clear D. V lost 5 bases, J lost 5 bases, and 12 bases lay in between. The CDR3 totals 13 residues. Germline CDR1 is MNHEY and CDR2 is SVGAGI. CDR3 in DNA: TGTGCCAGCAGTGGCGGCAATGGGGAGACCCAGTACTTC. Translating it yields CASSGGNGETQYF.

This clone was detected only once. In DNA form, the CDR3 reads TGCGCCAGCAGCTTGGTAGAGAACACCGGGGAGCTGTTTTTT. The encoded protein is CASSLVENTGELFF. The V call is TRBV5-1, the J call TRBJ2-2; D uncertain. V lost 0 bases and J lost 1, with 4 bases in between. This CDR3 is 14 amino acids long. Germline CDR1 SGHRS, CDR2 YFSETQ.

The V gene is TRBV4-2, the J gene TRBJ2-1, with 12 nucleotides matching TRBD2. The CDR3 length is 16 residues. Germline values: CDR1 LGHNA, CDR2 YNFKEQ. V was clipped by 0 bases and J by 4 bases; unmatched bases: 1. The CDR3 sequence is CASSQEGLAGYNEQFF. The CDR3 DNA follows: TGTGCCAGCAGCCAAGAGGGACTAGCGGGTTACAATGAGCAGTTCTTC.

The chain is built from TRBV12-5 and TRBJ2-7, with TRBD2 identical over 10 bases. The CDR3 is made up of 16 amino acids. In germline, CDR1 is LGHNT, CDR2 FRNRAP. V lost 3 bases, J lost 5 bases, and 10 bases stayed unmatched. Here the CDR3 reads CASGLKREGLSNEQYF. The CDR3 coding sequence is TGTGCTAGTGGTTTAAAGCGGGAGGGCCTTTCGAACGAGCAGTACTTC.

The V call is TRBV4-1, the J call TRBJ2-7; D is possibly TRBD1 (5 bases). Germline loops: CDR1 MGHRA, CDR2 YSYEKL. CDR3 length: 14 amino acids. V was clipped by 4 bases and J by 3 bases, with 13 bases between them. The DNA of the CDR3 is TGCGCCAGCAGCCTAATAGCAGGGAACTACGAGCAGTACTTC. It encodes CASSLIAGNYEQYF.

The gene calls are TRBV30 and TRBJ2-1; no clear D. The CDR3 is 11 residues long. Trimming stripped 5 bases from V and 6 bases from J, with 8 bases between. Germline CDR1 and CDR2: GTSNPN and SVGIG (reference sequence). The chain's CDR3 is CAWAESNEQFF. For the CDR3, the DNA is TGTGCCTGGGCTGAATCCAATGAGCAGTTCTTC.

The chain recombines TRBV6-5 with TRBJ2-5, with TRBD2 identical over 9 bases. Trimming at V came to 4 bases and at J to 4 bases, leaving 1 base not matched to a gene. The CDR3 is made up of 13 amino acids. CDR1 MNHEY and CDR2 SVGAGI come from the germline V gene. The CDR3 DNA is TGTGCCAGCAGTTCAGCGGGAGGAGAGACCCAGTACTTC. It yields the protein CASSSAGGETQYF.

The chain joins TRBV5-1 to TRBJ2-5; a possible D gene is TRBD1 (5 bases). The germline V gene has CDR1 SGHRS and CDR2 YFSETQ. The germline V and J ends were trimmed by 4 bases and 5 bases, with 6 bases remaining between them. CDR3 size: 11 residues. This chain's CDR3 is CASSAGETQYF. Written as DNA, the CDR3 is TGCGCCAGCAGCGCAGGGGAGACCCAGTACTTC.

This chain uses TRBV7-6 with TRBJ2-1; the D gene is possibly TRBD2 (6 bases). Germline V gene sequence: CDR1 SGHVS, CDR2 FNYEAQ. The CDR3 runs 16 residues. Trimming stripped 1 base from V and 0 bases from J, with 10 bases between. The CDR3 sequence is CASSLGAGSSYNEQFF. CDR3 in DNA: TGTGCCAGCAGCTTAGGGGCCGGGAGCTCCTACAATGAGCAGTTCTTC.

The chain joins TRBV9 to TRBJ2-7, with D possibly being TRBD1 (5 bases). The CDR3 spans 14 residues. CDR1 and CDR2 (germline): SGDLS, YYNGEE. Trimming removed 0 bases from V and 2 bases from J, with 9 bases in between. CDR3 nucleotides: TGTGCCAGCAGCGTAGCGGACACTACCTACGAGCAGTACTTC. It translates to CASSVADTTYEQYF.